A selection of T cell receptor beta chains follows, all from one sample in a study of post-analysis software for immune sequencing data. TCRdb ran MiXCR on the PCR reads and lists one entry per CDR3 protein. Of roughly 800,000 distinct CDR3 sequences listed, 53% are singletons. Specimen: blood. Receptor source: a girl aged 10 to 17 with multiple sclerosis. CDR3s include the opening cysteine and the closing phenylalanine or tryptophan. Fields, in order: J gene, clone size, V gene, D gene, CDR3 protein, CDR3 DNA. D genes are given only for firm matches. Size values are once, few and many counts, or a class for expanded clones, and some rows have none.

>TRBJ1-2|-|TRBV29-1|TRBD1
CSDTDRGRGYTF
TGCAGCGATACGGACAGGGGCCGTGGCTACACCTTC
>TRBJ2-5|-|TRBV29-1|-
CSGSGTLETQYF
TGCAGCGGATCCGGGACATTAGAGACCCAGTACTTC
>TRBJ2-2|-|TRBV5-1|-
CASSLAVVPGELFF
TGCGCCAGCAGCTTGGCGGTCGTACCCGGGGAGCTGTTTTTT
>TRBJ1-2|few|TRBV3-1|-
CASSQERGRNGYTF
TGTGCCAGCAGCCAAGAAAGGGGACGGAATGGCTACACCTTC
>TRBJ1-1|few|TRBV29-1|-
CSVLWVGTEAFF
TGCAGCGTGCTATGGGTTGGCACTGAAGCTTTCTTT
>TRBJ1-2|-|TRBV12-3/TRBV12-4|TRBD1
CASTPGQASYGYTF
TGTGCCAGCACTCCGGGACAGGCTAGCTATGGCTACACCTTC
>TRBJ2-3|few|TRBV3-1|-
CAVGPWRYPIPGTQYF
TGTGCCGTAGGGCCGTGGCGTTACCCCATCCCGGGTACGCAGTATTTT
>TRBJ2-3|-|TRBV5-1|-
CASSLYRPEIGTDTQYF
TGCGCCAGCAGCTTGTACAGGCCAGAAATTGGGACAGATACGCAGTATTTT
>TRBJ2-7|few|TRBV7-9|TRBD2
CATITGDYYEQYF
TGTGCCACCATAACCGGGGACTACTACGAGCAGTACTTC
>TRBJ1-5|-|TRBV12-5|-
CASGLSLANQPQHF
TGTGCTAGTGGTTTGTCCCTAGCCAATCAGCCCCAGCATTTT
>TRBJ1-2|-|TRBV6-1|TRBD1
CASRTGGLINYGYTF
TGTGCCAGCAGGACAGGGGGCTTGATAAACTATGGCTACACCTTC
>TRBJ1-5|-|TRBV20-1|TRBD1
CSAARTGWETGGQPQHF
TGCAGTGCTGCAAGGACAGGGTGGGAGACCGGCGGGCAGCCCCAGCATTTT
>TRBJ2-3|few|TRBV25-1|-
CASSGSRGFTDTQYF
TGTGCCAGCAGTGGTTCGCGCGGGTTCACAGATACGCAGTATTTT
>TRBJ1-5|-|TRBV20-1|TRBD1
CSARAEDRISNQPQHF
TGCAGTGCTAGGGCGGAGGACAGGATCAGCAATCAGCCCCAGCATTTT
>TRBJ2-7|-|TRBV7-8|TRBD2
CASSLGGLAGDEQYF
TGTGCCAGCAGCTTAGGGGGGCTAGCGGGAGACGAGCAGTACTTC
>TRBJ2-7|-|TRBV18|-
CASATGDNYEQYF
TGTGCCAGCGCAACCGGGGACAACTACGAGCAGTACTTC
>TRBJ2-7|-|TRBV6-2/TRBV6-3|TRBD2
CASRNGGTYEQYF
TGTGCCAGCAGGAACGGGGGGACCTACGAGCAGTACTTC
>TRBJ2-5|-|TRBV20-1|TRBD1
CSASDRSYQETQYF
TGCAGTGCTTCGGACAGGTCGTACCAAGAGACCCAGTACTTC
>TRBJ2-7|-|TRBV6-1|TRBD1
CASSDWTGRPSSYEQYF
TGTGCCAGCAGCGATTGGACAGGCCGACCCAGCTCCTACGAGCAGTACTTC
>TRBJ2-5|few|TRBV29-1|TRBD2
CSVEGSGRAGETQYF
TGCAGCGTTGAAGGGAGCGGGAGGGCCGGAGAGACCCAGTACTTC
>TRBJ2-7|-|TRBV27|-
CASSLRQYYEQYF
TGTGCCAGCAGTTTGCGACAGTACTACGAGCAGTACTTC
>TRBJ1-5|-|TRBV18|-
CASSPLQGFNQPQHF
TGTGCCAGCTCACCACTGCAGGGTTTCAATCAGCCCCAGCATTTT
>TRBJ1-2|-|TRBV7-9|TRBD1
CASSAAPTGGYGYTF
TGTGCCAGCAGCGCAGCCCCTACAGGGGGCTATGGCTACACCTTC
>TRBJ2-1|few|TRBV7-8|-
CASSFFSYNEQFF
TGTGCCAGCAGCTTTTTTTCCTACAATGAGCAGTTCTTC
>TRBJ1-1|-|TRBV12-3/TRBV12-4|-
CASSLAPFLSEAFF
TGTGCCAGCAGTTTAGCGCCGTTTCTAAGTGAAGCTTTCTTT
>TRBJ2-5|-|TRBV20-1|TRBD1
CSAEKDRGDQETQYF
TGCAGTGCGGAAAAGGACAGGGGTGACCAAGAGACCCAGTACTTC
>TRBJ2-1|-|TRBV6-1|TRBD2
CASRLGTSGGYNEQFF
TGTGCCAGCAGGCTGGGGACTAGCGGGGGGTACAATGAGCAGTTCTTC
>TRBJ2-2|once|TRBV5-6|-
CASSLAAGRYTGELFF
TGTGCCAGCAGCTTGGCGGCGGGGAGATACACCGGGGAGCTGTTTTTT
>TRBJ2-1|-|TRBV5-1|TRBD2
CASSLGGTSGLPYNEQFF
TGCGCCAGCAGCTTGGGAGGGACTAGCGGCCTACCTTACAATGAGCAGTTCTTC
>TRBJ2-1|few|TRBV6-4|-
CASSISGFGYNEQFF
TGTGCCAGCAGTATTTCGGGCTTTGGTTACAATGAGCAGTTCTTC
>TRBJ1-1|-|TRBV5-1|-
CASKWSWNTEAFF
TGCGCCAGCAAATGGAGTTGGAACACTGAAGCTTTCTTT
>TRBJ1-6|few|TRBV30|-
CAWSVPGKGSPLHF
TGTGCCTGGAGTGTACCGGGGAAAGGTTCACCCCTCCACTTT
>TRBJ2-5|few|TRBV6-5|-
CASSSIVSAFRETQYF
TGTGCCAGCAGTTCTATCGTTTCCGCGTTTCGAGAGACCCAGTACTTC
>TRBJ2-3|-|TRBV14|TRBD1
CASSQGQLTDTQYF
TGTGCCAGCAGCCAGGGACAGCTCACAGATACGCAGTATTTT
>TRBJ2-7|-|TRBV5-1|-
CASSGLDYEQYF
TGCGCCAGCAGCGGGCTGGACTACGAGCAGTACTTC
>TRBJ1-2|-|TRBV4-1|TRBD1
CASSQADRVNYGYTF
TGCGCCAGCAGCCAAGCGGACAGGGTTAACTATGGCTACACCTTC
>TRBJ2-5|-|TRBV4-1|-
CASSQTPYPQETQYF
TGCGCCAGCAGCCAGACGCCTTACCCCCAAGAGACCCAGTACTTC
>TRBJ2-1|few|TRBV6-5|TRBD2
CASSRTSGRAHNEQFF
TGTGCCAGCAGCCGGACTAGCGGGAGGGCCCATAATGAGCAGTTCTTC
>TRBJ2-3|few|TRBV20-1|-
CSASTGTSTDTQYF
TGCAGTGCTTCCACCGGGACTAGCACAGATACGCAGTATTTT
>TRBJ2-3|-|TRBV5-1|-
CASSLAYGDTQYF
TGCGCCAGCAGCTTGGCGTACGGAGATACGCAGTATTTT
>TRBJ1-1|-|TRBV5-6|TRBD1
CASEDRGNTEAFF
TGTGCCAGCGAAGACAGGGGAAACACTGAAGCTTTCTTT
>TRBJ2-7|few|TRBV7-2|-
CASSLSWTDSYEQYF
TGTGCCAGCAGCTTAAGTTGGACTGACTCCTACGAGCAGTACTTC
>TRBJ2-3|-|TRBV15|TRBD2
CATSISGRGGTDTQYF
TGTGCCACCAGCATATCGGGGCGGGGGGGCACAGATACGCAGTATTTT
>TRBJ2-7|-|TRBV12-3/TRBV12-4|-
CASAGPTLGEQYF
TGTGCCAGCGCGGGACCCACGTTGGGCGAGCAGTACTTC
>TRBJ2-3|-|TRBV6-5|TRBD2
CASSYGGGLADTQYF
TGTGCCAGCAGTTACGGCGGGGGGTTGGCAGATACGCAGTATTTT
>TRBJ2-7|-|TRBV2|-
CARSAFRDNTYEQYF
TGTGCCAGAAGTGCCTTCAGGGACAACACCTACGAGCAGTACTTC
>TRBJ2-6|few|TRBV20-1|-
CSARGRLPTGANVLTF
TGCAGTGCTAGAGGGAGACTCCCCACTGGGGCCAACGTCCTGACTTTC